The 7 T cell receptor beta chains below come from one sample, sequenced in a study of blood T cell repertoires in COVID-19. Clones were read by immunoSEQ multiplex PCR, and TCRdb kept only the in-frame ones, dropping some. The sample consists of 100,000 or so clones, around 84% of them appearing once. Sequencing was performed on peripheral blood. The origin of the receptors is a woman aged 55-69 years in a cohort sampled during active or convalescent COVID-19.

V gene TRBV5-4 combines with J gene TRBJ2-1, with 13 bases fitting TRBD2. The CDR3 sequence is 16 residues long. The germline gives CDR1 SGHNT, CDR2 YYREEE (reference sequence). V was pared by 4 bases and J by 6 bases, with 7 bases of the junction left unmatched. The CDR3 nucleotides are TGTGCCAGCAGCCCGGGGGGACTAGCGGGGATCAATGAGCAGTTCTTC. It is translated as CASSPGGLAGINEQFF.

V usage is TRBV6-4 and J usage is TRBJ2-2; maybe TRBD1 (7 bases). Germline assignment: CDR1 MRHNA and CDR2 SNTAGT. The CDR3 is 14 residues long. Deletions cut 4 bases from V and 4 bases from J, with 10 bases between. The CDR3 loop reads CASSVEGATGELFF. CDR3 DNA sequence: TGTGCCAGCAGTGTGGAGGGGGCCACCGGGGAGCTGTTTTTT.

The chain is built from TRBV18 and TRBJ2-5; D is possibly TRBD1 (5 bases). Germline V gene sequence: CDR1 KGHSH, CDR2 LQKENI. V lost 0 bases, J lost 5 bases, and 7 bases lay in between. The length of the CDR3 is 13 residues. The CDR3 DNA is TGTGCCAGCTCACCACCGGGGCGGGAGACCCAGTACTTC. Amino acids: CASSPPGRETQYF.

This clone came up once. The rearrangement uses TRBV9 and TRBJ1-6, with D possibly being TRBD1 (5 bases). Germline V gives CDR1 SGDLS, CDR2 YYNGEE. Trimming took off 0 bases at V and 6 bases at J, with 10 bases between the two ends. The CDR3 spans 15 residues. CDR3 sequence reads: CASSVGHRTNSPLHF. The CDR3 nucleotides are TGTGCCAGCAGCGTAGGCCACAGGACTAATTCACCCCTCCACTTT. Full variable domain (missing parts from reference TRBV9 and TRBJ1-6): DSGVTQTPKHLITATGQRVTLRCSPRSGDLSVYWYQQSLDQGLQFLIQYYNGEERAKGNILERFSAQQFPDLHSELNLSSLELGDSALYFCASSVGHRTNSPLHFGNGTRLTVT.

With regard to this clone: An end of the junction differs from the germline gene, which may be a read error. The V call is TRBV2, the J call TRBJ2-7, with D possibly TRBD1 on 5 matching bases. The CDR3 is 12 amino acids. Germline assignment: CDR1 SNHLY and CDR2 FYNNEI. For the CDR3, the DNA is TGTGCCAGCAGTGAAGGGCCTGGACAAACTCCCTTC. Residues: CASSEGPGQTPF.

This clone came up a few times. This chain connects TRBV6-6 to TRBJ1-1, with TRBD1 identical over 7 bases. The germline V gene has CDR1 MNHNY and CDR2 SVGAGI (reference sequence). J was trimmed by 1 base and V by 7 bases; bases with no gene match: 12. The CDR3 totals 16 residues. CDR3 in DNA: TGTGCCAGCAAATCCGCACAGGGGCTAGGGAACACTGAAGCTTTCTTT. Its translation is CASKSAQGLGNTEAFF.

The gene calls are TRBV2 and TRBJ1-5, with D hard to call. Trimming left V 6 bases short and J 3 bases short, with 12 bases between. CDR1 is SNHLY and CDR2 is FYNNEI in the germline V gene. The CDR3 runs to 14 residues. CDR3 coding DNA: TGTGCCAGCAGCTCAACGAGGGTCAATCAGCCCCAGCATTTT. This encodes CASSSTRVNQPQHF.